This T cell receptor beta chain was found in a study of blood T cell repertoires in COVID-19. Study background: Acute and convalescent COVID-19 samples came from the United States, Italy and Spain. The cDNA or gDNA used as material had been derived from T cells, B-cell-depleted T cells, or PBMCs.

Losses at the gene ends were 3 bases for V and 2 bases for J; bases not matched to a gene: 3. Germline assignment: CDR1 SGHAT and CDR2 FQDESV (reference sequence). This CDR3 has 14 amino acids. Authors' analysis steps: By means of reference gene primer amplification, nucleated cell counts were estimated. The table came from immunoSEQ multiplex PCR; TCRdb's copy has only in-frame clones and leaves some out. The V and J calls and clone size are taken from that table; D and trimming were inferred from the DNA. The sample contains some 330,000 clones, approximately 90% of which appear only once. The rearrangement joins TRBV11-1 to TRBJ2-5; 7 bases are a match to TRBD1. The source of this sequence is a woman in her forties or fifties with active or convalescent COVID-19. The sequenced sample consisted of peripheral blood. CDR3 residues: CASSFGTEQETQYF. In DNA, the CDR3 is TGTGCCAGCAGCTTCGGGACAGAGCAAGAGACCCAGTACTTC.